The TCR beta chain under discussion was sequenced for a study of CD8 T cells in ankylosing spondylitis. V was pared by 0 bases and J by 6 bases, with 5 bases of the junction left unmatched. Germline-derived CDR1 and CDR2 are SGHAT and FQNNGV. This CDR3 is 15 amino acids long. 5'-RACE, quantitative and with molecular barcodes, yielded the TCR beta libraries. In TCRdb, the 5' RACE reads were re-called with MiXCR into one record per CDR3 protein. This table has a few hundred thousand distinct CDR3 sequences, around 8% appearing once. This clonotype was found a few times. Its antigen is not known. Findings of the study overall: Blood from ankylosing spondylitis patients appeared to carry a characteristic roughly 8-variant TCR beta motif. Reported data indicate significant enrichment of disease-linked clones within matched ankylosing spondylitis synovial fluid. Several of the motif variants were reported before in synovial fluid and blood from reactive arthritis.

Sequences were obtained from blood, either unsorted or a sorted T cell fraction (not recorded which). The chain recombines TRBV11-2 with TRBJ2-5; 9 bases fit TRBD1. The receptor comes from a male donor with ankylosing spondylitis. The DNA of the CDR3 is TGTGCCAGCAGCTTAGATACACAGGGGGCACAGACCCAGTACTTC. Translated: CASSLDTQGAQTQYF.